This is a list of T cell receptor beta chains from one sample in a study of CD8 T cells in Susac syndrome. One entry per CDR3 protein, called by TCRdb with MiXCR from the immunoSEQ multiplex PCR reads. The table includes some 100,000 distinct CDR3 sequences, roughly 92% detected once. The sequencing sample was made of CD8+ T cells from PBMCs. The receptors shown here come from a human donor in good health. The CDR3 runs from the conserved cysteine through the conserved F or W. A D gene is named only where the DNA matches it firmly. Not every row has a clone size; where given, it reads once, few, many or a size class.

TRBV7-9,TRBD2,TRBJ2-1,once,CASSLTSEIHNEQFF,TGTGCCAGCAGCTTGACTAGCGAAATCCACAATGAGCAGTTCTTC
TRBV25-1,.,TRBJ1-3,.,CASTPGDTIYF,TGTGCCAGCACCCCAGGGGACACCATATATTTT
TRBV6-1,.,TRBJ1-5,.,CASSGTKGSNQPQHF,TGTGCCAGCAGTGGAACGAAGGGGAGCAATCAGCCCCAGCATTTT
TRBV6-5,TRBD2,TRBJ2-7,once,CASSHPPTGGSYEQYF,TGTGCCAGCAGTCACCCGCCTACGGGGGGCTCCTACGAGCAGTACTTC
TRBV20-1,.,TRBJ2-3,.,CSASQGLGADTQYF,TGCAGTGCTAGCCAGGGGCTTGGTGCAGATACGCAGTATTTT
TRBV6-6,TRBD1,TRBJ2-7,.,CASSDRPSGGREQYF,TGTGCCAGCAGTGACCGCCCCTCAGGGGGCCGCGAGCAGTACTTC
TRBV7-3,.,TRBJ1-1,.,CASSLLWGGTEAFF,TGTGCCAGCAGCTTATTGTGGGGGGGGACTGAAGCTTTCTTT
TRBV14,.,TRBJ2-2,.,CASSHQQGPGELFF,TGTGCCAGCAGCCACCAACAGGGCCCCGGGGAGCTGTTTTTT
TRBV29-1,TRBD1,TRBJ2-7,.,CSAAGQGATYEQYF,TGCAGCGCTGCCGGACAGGGGGCTACCTACGAGCAGTACTTC
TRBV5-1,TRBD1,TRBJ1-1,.,CASSLGQGQAKAFF,TGCGCCAGCAGCTTGGGACAGGGGCAAGCGAAAGCTTTCTTT
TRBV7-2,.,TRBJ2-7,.,CASSLVVGGEQYF,TGTGCCAGCAGCTTAGTAGTAGGGGGCGAGCAGTACTTC
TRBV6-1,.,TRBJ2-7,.,CASSLDFSSFSYEQYF,TGTGCCAGCAGCCTCGATTTTTCCAGCTTTTCCTACGAGCAGTACTTC
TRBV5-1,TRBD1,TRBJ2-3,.,CASSTGQGSGPDTQYF,TGCGCCAGCAGCACGGGACAGGGTTCGGGTCCAGATACGCAGTATTTT
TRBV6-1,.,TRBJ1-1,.,CASSPRQTGGNTEAFF,TGTGCCAGCAGTCCACGACAGACTGGGGGGAACACTGAAGCTTTCTTT
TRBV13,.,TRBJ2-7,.,CASRDGTPPYEQYF,TGTGCCAGCAGGGACGGGACACCTCCCTACGAGCAGTACTTC
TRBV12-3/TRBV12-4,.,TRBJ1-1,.,CASSLGEATEAFF,TGTGCCAGCAGTTTAGGGGAGGCGACTGAAGCTTTCTTT
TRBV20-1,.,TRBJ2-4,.,CSARVGSVAKNIQYF,TGCAGTGCTAGAGTGGGCAGTGTAGCCAAAAACATTCAGTACTTC
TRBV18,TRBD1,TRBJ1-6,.,CASSPVQGPSSYNSPLHF,TGTGCCAGCTCCCCTGTACAGGGGCCTAGCTCCTATAATTCACCCCTCCACTTT
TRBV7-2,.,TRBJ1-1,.,CASSLETGSNTEAFF,TGTGCCAGCAGCTTAGAAACAGGCTCGAACACTGAAGCTTTCTTT
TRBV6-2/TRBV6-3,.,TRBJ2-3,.,CASSTLTSRSTDTQYF,TGTGCCAGCAGTACGCTTACTAGCAGAAGCACAGATACGCAGTATTTT
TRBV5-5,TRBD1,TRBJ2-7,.,CASSSPSRGLYEQYF,TGTGCCAGCAGCTCCCCCAGCAGGGGGCTCTACGAGCAGTACTTC
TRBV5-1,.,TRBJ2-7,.,CASSSGAYSYEQYF,TGCGCCAGCAGCTCGGGGGCCTACTCCTACGAGCAGTACTTC
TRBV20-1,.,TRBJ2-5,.,CSARVHDDQETQYF,TGCAGTGCTAGAGTTCACGACGACCAAGAGACCCAGTACTTC
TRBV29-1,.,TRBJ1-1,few,CSVAFAGVNTEAFF,TGCAGCGTTGCCTTCGCGGGGGTGAACACTGAAGCTTTCTTT
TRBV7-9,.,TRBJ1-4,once,CASSGRDAVNEKLFF,TGTGCCAGCAGCGGCCGCGACGCAGTTAATGAAAAACTGTTTTTT
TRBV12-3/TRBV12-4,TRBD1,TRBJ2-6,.,CATFGDRISSGANVLTF,TGTGCCACCTTTGGGGACAGAATTAGCTCTGGGGCCAACGTCCTGACTTTC
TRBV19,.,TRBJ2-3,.,CASSRTSVPTDTQYF,TGTGCCAGTAGTAGGACAAGTGTCCCCACAGATACGCAGTATTTT
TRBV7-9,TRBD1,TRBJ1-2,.,CASSPGQGVYEGYTF,TGTGCCAGCAGCCCAGGACAGGGGGTTTACGAAGGCTACACCTTC
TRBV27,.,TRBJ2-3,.,CANSQSPGGMTDTQYF,TGTGCCAACAGTCAATCCCCCGGAGGAATGACAGATACGCAGTATTTT
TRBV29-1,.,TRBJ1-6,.,CSVVAAADSPLHF,TGCAGCGTTGTCGCCGCAGCTGATTCACCCCTCCACTTT
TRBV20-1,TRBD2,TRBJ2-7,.,CSARVLAGAYEQYF,TGCAGTGCTAGAGTGCTAGCGGGAGCTTACGAGCAGTACTTC
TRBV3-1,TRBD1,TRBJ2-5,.,CASSQPGQGRETQYF,TGTGCCAGCAGCCAACCGGGACAGGGCCGAGAGACCCAGTACTTC
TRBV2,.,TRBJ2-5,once,CASFPGASETQYF,TGTGCCAGCTTTCCGGGGGCATCGGAGACCCAGTACTTC
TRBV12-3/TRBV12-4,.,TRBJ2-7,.,CASSFWDLRSSYEQYF,TGTGCCAGCAGTTTCTGGGACCTTCGGAGCTCCTACGAGCAGTACTTC